Below are 17 T cell receptor beta chains sequenced from a single sample in a study of PD-1 blockade in classical Hodgkin lymphoma. Measured with immunoSEQ multiplex PCR; TCRdb has only the in-frame clones, and not every one. Counted here are around 70,000 clones, 71% occurring once; the ten biggest clones make up just over 9%. Each and every patient relapsed after autologous stem cell transplantation, and patients got differing brentuximab vedotin exposure. The sample in question was peripheral blood mononuclear cells (PBMCs), obtained before the second cycle of nivolumab. These receptors came from a human donor with classical Hodgkin lymphoma.

The rearrangement uses TRBV19 and TRBJ1-2; D not resolved. The V gene lost 5 bases and the J gene lost 5 bases, with 9 bases spanning the gap. Germline CDR1 reads LNHDA; CDR2 reads SQIVND (reference sequence). The CDR3 spans 12 residues. The CDR3 coding sequence is TGTGCCAGTAGTTTCCCGGGGTATGGCTACACCTTC. Translation gives CASSFPGYGYTF.

The rearrangement uses TRBV28 and TRBJ2-1, with 7 bases fitting TRBD2. Trimming removed 1 base from V and 8 bases from J; junction bases left unmatched: 2. Germline assignment: CDR1 MDHEN and CDR2 SYDVKM. This CDR3 spans 13 amino acids. DNA for the CDR3: TGTGCCAGCAGTTTATTAGCGGGCGATGAGCAGTTCTTC. This encodes CASSLLAGDEQFF.

As to this clone: Its ends do not fully match the called genes, so a read error is possible. The V gene is TRBV6-4, the J gene TRBJ1-2; TRBD1 might be the D (6 bases). Germline-derived CDR1 and CDR2 are MRHNA and SNTAGT. There are 16 residues in the CDR3. This CDR3 is CASSYSLPGGSDGYTF. The CDR3 nucleotides are TGTGCCAGCAGTTACTCCCTCCCGGGGGGCTCTGACGGCTACACCTTC.

The chain combines TRBV11-2 with TRBJ1-1; D not certain. The germline V gene has CDR1 SGHAT and CDR2 FQNNGV. The CDR3 is 13 amino acids. Trimming stripped 1 base from V and 9 bases from J, with 12 bases between. The CDR3 region is CASSLATGRQAFF. DNA of the CDR3: TGTGCCAGCAGCTTAGCGACGGGAAGGCAAGCTTTCTTT. The entire variable domain, with the rest obtained from reference TRBV11-2 and TRBJ1-1, is as follows: EAGVAQSPRYKIIEKRQSVAFWCNPISGHATLYWYQQILGQGPKLLIQFQNNGVVDDSQLPKDRFSAERLKGVDSTLKIQPAKLEDSAVYLCASSLATGRQAFFGQGTRLTVV.

Worth noting for this clone: At the DNA level, this CDR3 is encoded by other sequences in the same sample as well. The rearrangement joins TRBV7-6 to TRBJ1-1, with D perhaps matching TRBD1 (5 bases). Trimming took off 1 base at V and 5 bases at J, with 8 bases between the two ends. Germline V gene sequence: CDR1 SGHVS, CDR2 FNYEAQ. There are 13 residues in the CDR3. The CDR3 sequence: CASSLGGGTEAFF. The CDR3 DNA is TGTGCCAGCAGCTTAGGGGGGGGGACTGAAGCTTTCTTT.

The rearrangement joins TRBV4-1 to TRBJ1-2, with 7 nucleotides matching TRBD1. This CDR3 spans 15 amino acids. Trimming at V came to 6 bases and at J to 8 bases, leaving 15 bases not matched to a gene. Looked up from germline, CDR1 is MGHRA and CDR2 is YSYEKL. The chain's CDR3 is CASSSSTGWVEGYTF. The CDR3 nucleotides are TGCGCCAGCAGTTCCTCGACAGGGTGGGTAGAAGGCTACACCTTC.

Many counts were recorded for this clone. The chain links TRBV29-1 to TRBJ1-1; D not resolved. The germline V and J ends were trimmed by 5 bases and 4 bases, with 11 bases remaining between them. The CDR3 spans 12 residues. CDR1 and CDR2 from the germline V gene are SQVTM and ANQGSEA. The CDR3 spells CSVIREGTEAFF. The DNA for the CDR3 is TGCAGCGTTATCCGGGAGGGCACTGAAGCTTTCTTT.

This clone was seen just once. The chain uses TRBV2 and TRBJ2-3, with D uncertain. The CDR3 loop spans 13 amino acids. Per the germline V gene, CDR1 is SNHLY and CDR2 is FYNNEI. Trimming took 7 bases from V and 0 from J, leaving 8 bases between them. In nucleotides, the CDR3 is TGTGCCAGCAATCGACTTAGCACAGATACGCAGTATTTT. Its protein product is CASNRLSTDTQYF.

CDR3 sequence: CASSRRLGETQYF. The CDR3 DNA sequence: TGTGCCAGCAGCCGCCGACTAGGGGAGACCCAGTACTTC. The chain recombines TRBV11-3 with TRBJ2-5; tentative D call: TRBD2 (6 bases). Germline CDR1 is SGHNT and CDR2 is YENEEA. Trimming took off 5 bases at V and 5 bases at J, with 12 bases between the two ends. The CDR3 totals 13 residues.

This clone was seen a few times. The rearrangement uses TRBV18 and TRBJ2-2; no clear D. V was pared by 3 bases and J by 2 bases, with 1 base between. Germline CDR1 reads KGHSH; CDR2 reads LQKENI. The CDR3 runs 12 residues. In DNA, the CDR3 is TGTGCCAGCTCACCTAACACCGGGGAGCTGTTTTTT. Amino acids: CASSPNTGELFF.

This clone was counted once. This chain links TRBV29-1 with TRBJ1-2; no clear D gene. The CDR3 totals 14 residues. V lost 3 bases to trimming and J lost 0 bases, with 11 bases between them. Germline CDR1 reads SQVTM; CDR2 reads ANQGSEA. CDR3 sequence: CSVEGGQTNYGYTF. The CDR3 bases are TGCAGCGTTGAGGGCGGGCAAACTAACTATGGCTACACCTTC.

The V gene is TRBV10-1, the J gene TRBJ1-1; 8 bases are shared with TRBD1. The CDR3 runs 15 residues. The V and J ends lost 4 bases and 4 bases, in that order; junction bases with no gene match: 8. Germline V gives CDR1 WNHNN, CDR2 SYGVQD (reference sequence). In nucleotides, the CDR3 is TGCGCCAGCAGTGCCAGGACAGGGTCGGTCACTGAAGCTTTCTTT. This gives the protein CASSARTGSVTEAFF.

The V call is TRBV19, the J call TRBJ1-1, with a possible D match to TRBD1 (5 bases). With 7 bases removed from V and 0 bases from J, the gap between germline ends came to 9 bases. Per germline, CDR1 LNHDA and CDR2 SQIVND (reference sequence). There are 13 residues in the CDR3. The CDR3 sequence is CASKPTVNTEAFF. The CDR3 nucleotides are TGTGCCAGTAAGCCGACAGTGAACACTGAAGCTTTCTTT.

This clone appeared many times. The chain joins TRBV4-2 to TRBJ1-2, with D hard to call. This CDR3 spans 12 amino acids. The germline V and J ends were trimmed by 0 bases and 9 bases, with 8 bases remaining between them. Germline V CDR1 and CDR2: LGHNA, YNFKEQ. In nucleotides, the CDR3 is TGTGCCAGCAGCCAAGATCAGGACCGCTACACCTTC. This codes for CASSQDQDRYTF.

The chain employs TRBV25-1 and TRBJ2-3; possible D gene TRBD2, 5 bases. Germline CDR1 reads MGHDK; CDR2 reads SYGVNS. Trimming shortened V by 4 bases and J by 0 bases, and 17 bases separated the two germline ends. CDR3 length: 17 amino acids. CDR3: CASSADWEISSTDTQYF. CDR3 bases: TGTGCCAGCAGTGCGGACTGGGAAATATCTAGCACAGATACGCAGTATTTT. Drawing the rest from reference TRBV25-1 and TRBJ2-3, the complete variable domain is EADIYQTPRYLVIGTGKKITLECSQTMGHDKMYWYQQDPGMELHLIHYSYGVNSTEKGDLSSESTVSRIRTEHFPLTLESARPSHTSQYLCASSADWEISSTDTQYFGPGTRLTVL.

This chain joins TRBV20-1 and TRBJ2-3; D unresolved. The germline V gene encodes CDR1 DFQATT and CDR2 SNEGSKA (reference sequence). V was shortened by 3 bases and J by 6 bases, with 7 bases between the two germline ends. The CDR3 is made up of 11 amino acids. CDR3 in amino acids: CSASGWDTQYF. The CDR3, as DNA: TGCAGTGCTAGCGGGTGGGATACGCAGTATTTT.

This clone has just one count. The chain is built from TRBV6-5 and TRBJ2-7; no definite D call. This CDR3 contains 15 residues. Trimming stripped 2 bases from V and 7 bases from J, with 18 bases between. Germline CDR1 and CDR2: MNHEY and SVGAGI. CDR3 bases: TGTGCCAGCAGTTACCAGGACCCTGCTCTGGGGGAGCAGTACTTC. Its protein product is CASSYQDPALGEQYF.